Listed below are T cell receptor beta chains from one sample, sequenced in a study of T cell responses to AZD1222 COVID-19 vaccine. TCRdb keeps only in-frame clones here, not all; method: immunoSEQ multiplex PCR. The data show about 150,000 clones, nearly 95% seen once. Material: peripheral blood, obtained on day 0 of AZD1222 vaccination. The receptor set was obtained from an adult in good health. CDR3s include the opening cysteine and the closing phenylalanine or tryptophan. Each record gives: clone size, CDR3 length, V gene, J gene, CDR3 protein. Only part of the rows carry a size: once, few, many, or a class if the clone is expanded.

size: -; length: 16; V: TRBV11-3; J: TRBJ2-1; CDR3: CASSLAGTTTYNEQFF
size: -; length: 15; V: TRBV25-1; J: TRBJ2-3; CDR3: CASSEYRGTTDTQYF
size: -; length: 16; V: TRBV11-2; J: TRBJ2-1; CDR3: CASSSNRDRAYNEQFF
size: -; length: 17; V: TRBV5-5; J: TRBJ1-2; CDR3: CASTPYRLGRANYGYTF
size: -; length: 15; V: TRBV5-1; J: TRBJ2-5; CDR3: CASSISGGAGETQYF
size: -; length: 16; V: TRBV6-1; J: TRBJ1-1; CDR3: CASSEILGSMNTEAFF
size: -; length: 13; V: TRBV24-1; J: TRBJ2-5; CDR3: CATSTGGQETQYF
size: -; length: 16; V: TRBV7-2; J: TRBJ2-6; CDR3: CASRGAGFSGANVLTF
size: once; length: 14; V: TRBV28; J: TRBJ2-5; CDR3: CASSWTGGGGTQYF
size: -; length: 13; V: TRBV12-3/TRBV12-4; J: TRBJ2-7; CDR3: CASTPTGYNEQYF
size: -; length: 15; V: TRBV27; J: TRBJ2-7; CDR3: CASSLSAANSYEQYF
size: -; length: 15; V: TRBV28; J: TRBJ1-1; CDR3: CASSSRTGEVHEAFF
size: -; length: 15; V: TRBV19; J: TRBJ1-1; CDR3: CASSISGGMNTEAFF
size: -; length: 13; V: TRBV18; J: TRBJ1-2; CDR3: CASSPNRDYGYTF
size: few; length: 13; V: TRBV12-3/TRBV12-4; J: TRBJ1-5; CDR3: CASSPHSNQPQHF
size: -; length: 15; V: TRBV7-9; J: TRBJ2-3; CDR3: CASIASRQPTDTQYF
size: -; length: 14; V: TRBV10-3; J: TRBJ2-2; CDR3: CATKLAVNTGELFF
size: -; length: 15; V: TRBV6-2/TRBV6-3; J: TRBJ2-7; CDR3: CASSPSEDRVNEQYF
size: -; length: 13; V: TRBV30; J: TRBJ1-5; CDR3: CAWSTGGDQPQHF
size: -; length: 11; V: TRBV3-1/TRBV3-2; J: TRBJ2-3; CDR3: CASSQANTQYF
size: -; length: 15; V: TRBV27; J: TRBJ2-7; CDR3: CASSLKPFGTYEQYF
size: -; length: 14; V: TRBV2; J: TRBJ2-5; CDR3: CASSLRAGRETQYF
size: -; length: 13; V: TRBV12-3/TRBV12-4; J: TRBJ1-1; CDR3: CASQYTGGTEAFF
size: -; length: 15; V: TRBV7-3; J: TRBJ2-1; CDR3: CASSQTSGTYNEQFF
size: -; length: 11; V: TRBV6-1; J: TRBJ2-7; CDR3: CASSEFREQYF
size: -; length: 12; V: TRBV3-1/TRBV3-2; J: TRBJ2-7; CDR3: CASSHPPYEQYF